This note documents a single T cell receptor (beta chain) sequence. This sample was included in a study of blood T cell repertoires in COVID-19. Study as a whole: T cells, B-cell-depleted T cells, or PBMCs supplied cDNA or gDNA.

Sequencing was performed with immunoSEQ multiplex PCR; in TCRdb, only in-frame clones are kept and a portion is missing. This table has over 95,000 clones, roughly 80% appearing once. V lost 9 bases, J lost 4 bases, and 17 bases lay in between. The CDR3 is 14 residues long. CDR1 is SGHDT, CDR2 YYEEEE, per germline. The chain combines TRBV5-6 with TRBJ1-5, with D maybe TRBD1 (5 bases). This clonotype was obtained from a man aged 45 to 65 with acute or convalescent COVID-19. Specimen: peripheral blood. In nucleotides, the CDR3 is TGTGCCACCTCCCGGGGGGGAATGAATCAGCCCCAGCATTTT. Amino acid sequence: CATSRGGMNQPQHF. Filled out from reference TRBV5-6 and TRBJ1-5, the complete variable domain reads DAGVTQSPTHLIKTRGQQVTLRCSPKSGHDTVSWYQQALGQGPQFIFQYYEEEERQRGNFPDRFSGHQFPNYSSELNVNALLLGDSALYLCATSRGGMNQPQHFGDGTRLSIL.